These 14 T cell receptor beta chains were sequenced from one sample in a study of blood T cell repertoires in COVID-19. Clones were sequenced by immunoSEQ multiplex PCR, and TCRdb holds only the in-frame ones, with some missing. The sample includes some 240,000 clones, roughly four fifths of them seen just once. Sequencing was carried out using peripheral blood. The receptors here all came from a woman older than 75 with acute or convalescent COVID-19.

The table lists this clone with a count of one. The genes are TRBV10-3 and TRBJ1-2, with 10 bases lining up with TRBD1. The CDR3 loop spans 13 amino acids. The germline gives CDR1 ENHRY, CDR2 SYGVKD. Trimming cost V 5 bases and J 8 bases; bases outside gene matches: 5. The CDR3: CAISRDRGEGYTF. CDR3 bases: TGTGCCATCAGTCGGGACAGGGGAGAAGGCTACACCTTC.

The V and J genes are TRBV10-1 and TRBJ2-3; the D gene is possibly TRBD1 (5 bases). Germline loops: CDR1 WNHNN, CDR2 SYGVQD (reference sequence). The CDR3 covers 14 residues. V lost 4 bases and J lost 4, with 12 bases in between. Here the CDR3 reads CASSVGQISDTQYF. The CDR3 DNA sequence: TGCGCCAGCAGTGTGGGGCAGATCTCAGATACGCAGTATTTT.

The rearrangement links TRBV4-1 to TRBJ2-3; TRBD2 matches 10 bases. CDR3 length equals 17 residues. Germline V gene sequence: CDR1 MGHRA, CDR2 YSYEKL. V shed 0 bases and J 9 bases; nucleotides not matched to a gene: 12. The CDR3 DNA sequence: TGCGCCAGCAGCCAAGATCCAAGAGGACTAGCGGAGAGGACGCAGTATTTT. The encoded protein is CASSQDPRGLAERTQYF.

V is TRBV9 and J is TRBJ2-7, with TRBD1 identical over 7 bases. The V and J ends lost 3 bases and 0 bases, in that order; junction bases with no gene match: 18. Germline assignment: CDR1 SGDLS and CDR2 YYNGEE. CDR3 length: 19 amino acids. The CDR3 coding sequence is TGTGCCAGCAGCGGCCCCACCTCCGGGACAGAGGGCCGCTCCTACGAGCAGTACTTC. Amino acids: CASSGPTSGTEGRSYEQYF.

This chain uses TRBV29-1 with TRBJ1-2, with 11 positions matching TRBD1. V lost 6 bases, J lost 4 bases, and 4 bases stayed unmatched. This CDR3 contains 13 residues. Germline V CDR1 and CDR2: SQVTM, ANQGSEA. The CDR3 sequence: CSVRTGGSYGYTF. The CDR3 DNA follows: TGCAGCGTCAGGACAGGGGGCTCCTATGGCTACACCTTC.

The chain is built from TRBV2 and TRBJ1-4; 8 nucleotides match TRBD1. The junction had 5 bases not matched to a gene; V was cut back by 5 bases and J by 3 bases. Per the germline V gene, CDR1 is SNHLY and CDR2 is FYNNEI. The CDR3 is made up of 15 amino acids. The DNA for the CDR3 is TGTGCCAGCAGTCCCCAGGGGGCTTCTAATGAAAAACTGTTTTTT. This translates into CASSPQGASNEKLFF.

The genes are TRBV7-9 and TRBJ1-5; D not resolved. Germline assignment: CDR1 SEHNR and CDR2 FQNEAQ (reference sequence). Trimming cost V 9 bases and J 1 base, with 13 bases left between them. The CDR3 has 14 amino acids. The CDR3 reads CASGSAGSNQPQHF. The CDR3 DNA reads as TGTGCCAGTGGCAGCGCGGGGAGCAATCAGCCCCAGCATTTT.

The genes are TRBV6-6 and TRBJ1-2, with 10 bases fitting TRBD1. CDR1 is MNHNY, CDR2 SVGAGI, per germline (reference sequence). The V and J ends lost 4 bases and 7 bases, in that order; junction bases with no gene match: 3. CDR3 length: 13 amino acids. The CDR3 DNA follows: TGTGCCAGCAGTTTCGGACAGGGGGGTGGCTACACCTTC. Amino acid sequence: CASSFGQGGGYTF.

The chain is built from TRBV6-1 and TRBJ1-3; D ambiguous. This CDR3 is built from 13 residues. Germline loops: CDR1 MNHNS, CDR2 SASEGT. The ends were cut back, 3 bases at V and 2 bases at J, with 5 bases in the middle. The CDR3 here is CASSDTAGNTIYF. Here the CDR3 DNA reads TGTGCCAGCAGTGATACAGCTGGAAACACCATATATTTT.

The chain uses TRBV7-9 and TRBJ2-1; TRBD2 is a possible D gene (6 bases). V shed 5 bases and J shed 0 bases, with 11 bases lying between them. Germline V gene data show CDR1 as SEHNR and CDR2 as FQNEAQ (reference sequence). This CDR3 spans 15 amino acids. The CDR3 spells CASSKLALSYNEQFF. The CDR3 DNA sequence: TGTGCCAGCAGCAAACTAGCCCTCTCCTACAATGAGCAGTTCTTC. The variable domain in full, with the rest retrieved from reference TRBV7-9 and TRBJ2-1, is DTGVSQNPRHKITKRGQNVTFRCDPISEHNRLYWYRQTLGQGPEFLTYFQNEAQLEKSRLLSDRFSAERPKGSFSTLEIQRTEQGDSAMYLCASSKLALSYNEQFFGPGTRLTVL.

In its sample, this clone was seen a few times. The CDR3 region is CASSLSDQTGTVPSPLHF. As DNA, the CDR3 is TGCGCCAGCAGCTTGAGCGACCAGACAGGGACGGTACCATCACCCCTCCACTTT. The rearrangement uses TRBV5-1 and TRBJ1-6; TRBD1 matches at 7 bases. The CDR3 is 18 residues long. V was clipped by 1 base and J by 10 bases; unmatched bases: 17. The germline V gene has CDR1 SGHRS and CDR2 YFSETQ.

The chain couples TRBV5-4 to TRBJ2-7; 13 bases agree with TRBD2. The CDR3 length is 15 residues. Germline trimming cut 4 bases from V and 2 bases from J; bases unmatched to any gene: 3. Germline-derived CDR1 and CDR2 are SGHNT and YYREEE (reference sequence). The DNA of the CDR3 is TGTGCCAGCAGCCCCGGGACTAGCGGGACCTACGAGCAGTACTTC. This gives the protein CASSPGTSGTYEQYF.

V is TRBV24-1 and J is TRBJ1-5; a weak D match, TRBD1 (5 bases). The V end was cut by 4 bases, the J end by 2 bases, with 11 bases between. CDR1 is KGHDR and CDR2 is SFDVKD in the germline V gene. The length of the CDR3 is 15 residues. CDR3 residues: CATSEGGVGNQPQHF. The CDR3 DNA reads as TGTGCCACCAGTGAGGGGGGTGTTGGCAATCAGCCCCAGCATTTT.

In this sample, this clone turned up once. The V and J genes are TRBV5-6 and TRBJ2-2, with TRBD1 matching 7 bases. The CDR3 length is 19 residues. V lost 3 bases and J lost 0; bases outside the gene matches: 14. CDR1 and CDR2 from the germline V gene are SGHDT and YYEEEE. CDR3 sequence (DNA): TGTGCCAGCAGCTCCCCTATTGACAGGGCGCGAACGAACACCGGGGAGCTGTTTTTT. Its protein product is CASSSPIDRARTNTGELFF.